This is a list of T cell receptor beta chains from one sample in a study of shared clonotypes between healthy human individuals. The data were produced by immunoSEQ multiplex PCR, yet TCRdb's version contains in-frame clones alone and is incomplete. The data contain roughly 500,000 clones, about three quarters of them singletons. What was sequenced was PBMCs. These receptors were taken from a woman aged 40 to 50 in good health. Some clones in this sample may be carry-over from other donors' samples. Both conserved end residues are part of each CDR3. Fields, in order: clone size, J gene, CDR3 length, D gene, V gene, CDR3 DNA, CDR3 protein. A D gene is named only where the DNA matches it firmly. Clone size is not always given. Where it is, it says once, few, many or a class for expanded clones.

clone size: .
J gene: TRBJ1-4
CDR3 length: 17
D gene: TRBD1
V gene: TRBV5-6
CDR3 DNA: TGTGCCAGCAGCGGCCACAGGGGGCTTGTGACTAATGAAAAACTGTTTTTT
CDR3 protein: CASSGHRGLVTNEKLFF

clone size: many
J gene: TRBJ2-3
CDR3 length: 17
D gene: TRBD2
V gene: TRBV7-8
CDR3 DNA: TGTGCCAGCAGCTCGCCCGAGACTAGCGGGAGTTTAGATACGCAGTATTTT
CDR3 protein: CASSSPETSGSLDTQYF

clone size: .
J gene: TRBJ2-4
CDR3 length: 12
D gene: .
V gene: TRBV15
CDR3 DNA: TGTGCCACCAGCAGCCCTTATAACATTCAGTACTTC
CDR3 protein: CATSSPYNIQYF

clone size: few
J gene: TRBJ1-2
CDR3 length: 15
D gene: TRBD1
V gene: TRBV28
CDR3 DNA: TGTGCCAGCAGTTTAAAGGGGGCGCTTAACTATGGCTACACCTTC
CDR3 protein: CASSLKGALNYGYTF

clone size: .
J gene: TRBJ1-1
CDR3 length: 13
D gene: .
V gene: TRBV11-3
CDR3 DNA: TGTGCCAGCAGTCGACTCAAGAACACTGAAGCTTTCTTT
CDR3 protein: CASSRLKNTEAFF

clone size: .
J gene: TRBJ2-6
CDR3 length: 15
D gene: .
V gene: TRBV6-1
CDR3 DNA: TGTGCCAGCAGTGAAGGCAACTCTGGGGCCAACGTCCTGACTTTC
CDR3 protein: CASSEGNSGANVLTF

clone size: .
J gene: TRBJ1-2
CDR3 length: 16
D gene: .
V gene: TRBV5-1
CDR3 DNA: TGCGCCAGCAGTCCCCGAGCCGGCCAAGGCAACTATGGCTACACCTTC
CDR3 protein: CASSPRAGQGNYGYTF

clone size: .
J gene: TRBJ2-7
CDR3 length: 17
D gene: TRBD2
V gene: TRBV6-1
CDR3 DNA: TGTGCCAGCAGTGTTTCGACTTCGACTAGCGGGAGTGGCGAGCAGTACTTC
CDR3 protein: CASSVSTSTSGSGEQYF

clone size: .
J gene: TRBJ2-1
CDR3 length: 14
D gene: TRBD1
V gene: TRBV11-1
CDR3 DNA: TGTGCCAGCAGCTCTTCTCAGGGGGAGAATGAGCAGTTCTTC
CDR3 protein: CASSSSQGENEQFF

clone size: .
J gene: TRBJ2-2
CDR3 length: 16
D gene: .
V gene: TRBV5-1
CDR3 DNA: TGCGCCAGCAGCTTGCTTCGAGACAGACACACCGGGGAGCTGTTTTTT
CDR3 protein: CASSLLRDRHTGELFF

clone size: .
J gene: TRBJ1-2
CDR3 length: 11
D gene: .
V gene: TRBV20-1
CDR3 DNA: TGCAGTGCTAGAGTAAGGCTCGGCTACACCTTC
CDR3 protein: CSARVRLGYTF

clone size: .
J gene: TRBJ2-7
CDR3 length: 13
D gene: .
V gene: TRBV30
CDR3 DNA: TGTGCCTGGAGTGCAGACCCCCTTCACGAGCAGTACTTC
CDR3 protein: CAWSADPLHEQYF

clone size: .
J gene: TRBJ2-1
CDR3 length: 18
D gene: TRBD2
V gene: TRBV28
CDR3 DNA: TGTGCCAGCAGGGGGGGACTAGCGGGAGTTGGCTCCTACAATGAGCAGTTCTTC
CDR3 protein: CASRGGLAGVGSYNEQFF

clone size: few
J gene: TRBJ1-4
CDR3 length: 13
D gene: .
V gene: TRBV5-1
CDR3 DNA: TGCGCCAGCAGCTTGGGAGAGAATGAAAAACTGTTTTTT
CDR3 protein: CASSLGENEKLFF

clone size: .
J gene: TRBJ2-1
CDR3 length: 11
D gene: .
V gene: TRBV11-1
CDR3 DNA: TGTGCCAGCAGCTCAACCGAGGTCGAATTCTTC
CDR3 protein: CASSSTEVEFF

clone size: few
J gene: TRBJ2-1
CDR3 length: 17
D gene: .
V gene: TRBV5-1
CDR3 DNA: TGCGCCAGCAGCTTTGGCCGTCTAGCGAAATCCTACAATGAGCAGTTCTTC
CDR3 protein: CASSFGRLAKSYNEQFF

clone size: .
J gene: TRBJ2-7
CDR3 length: 13
D gene: .
V gene: TRBV28
CDR3 DNA: TGTGCCAGCAGCCGGAGAGCGGCGTACGAGCAGTACTTC
CDR3 protein: CASSRRAAYEQYF

clone size: .
J gene: TRBJ2-7
CDR3 length: 13
D gene: .
V gene: TRBV28
CDR3 DNA: TGTGCCAGCAGTTTAGGAGCCTATTTAGGGCAGTACTTC
CDR3 protein: CASSLGAYLGQYF

clone size: .
J gene: TRBJ2-1
CDR3 length: 15
D gene: TRBD2
V gene: TRBV7-3
CDR3 DNA: TGTGCCAGCAGCTCCGGACTAGCGGGAGGGGATGAGCAGTTCTTC
CDR3 protein: CASSSGLAGGDEQFF

clone size: .
J gene: TRBJ1-6
CDR3 length: 14
D gene: .
V gene: TRBV30
CDR3 DNA: TGTGCCTGGAGCGGAACAGTACGGGGGTCACCCCTCCACTTT
CDR3 protein: CAWSGTVRGSPLHF

clone size: .
J gene: TRBJ1-6
CDR3 length: 15
D gene: TRBD1
V gene: TRBV7-3
CDR3 DNA: TGTGCCAGCAGCCCCTCGACAGGGAAGAATTCACCCCTCCACTTT
CDR3 protein: CASSPSTGKNSPLHF

clone size: .
J gene: TRBJ2-1
CDR3 length: 14
D gene: TRBD1
V gene: TRBV28
CDR3 DNA: TGTGCCAGCAGTGCCCTAAAGGGGGCTAATGAGCAGTTCTTC
CDR3 protein: CASSALKGANEQFF

clone size: .
J gene: TRBJ2-3
CDR3 length: 13
D gene: .
V gene: TRBV30
CDR3 DNA: TGTGCCTGGAGTGTCGGGGGCACAGATACGCAGTATTTT
CDR3 protein: CAWSVGGTDTQYF

clone size: .
J gene: TRBJ2-1
CDR3 length: 15
D gene: .
V gene: TRBV13
CDR3 DNA: TGTGCCAGCAGCTTAGGCTTGGCGGACTACAATGAGCAGTTCTTC
CDR3 protein: CASSLGLADYNEQFF

clone size: .
J gene: TRBJ2-2
CDR3 length: 15
D gene: TRBD1
V gene: TRBV27
CDR3 DNA: TGTGCCAGCAGTCAAAGGACAGGGTACACCGGGGAGCTGTTTTTT
CDR3 protein: CASSQRTGYTGELFF

clone size: .
J gene: TRBJ2-7
CDR3 length: 13
D gene: TRBD2
V gene: TRBV29-1
CDR3 DNA: TGCAGCGTGGGGGGGGGTAGCGGCCACGAGCAGTACTTC
CDR3 protein: CSVGGGSGHEQYF

clone size: .
J gene: TRBJ1-1
CDR3 length: 12
D gene: .
V gene: TRBV28
CDR3 DNA: TGTGCCAGCTTCGGGGTATACACTGAAGCTTTCTTT
CDR3 protein: CASFGVYTEAFF

clone size: .
J gene: TRBJ2-2
CDR3 length: 16
D gene: TRBD1
V gene: TRBV5-4
CDR3 DNA: TGTGCCAGCAGCTTGGGGGGGACAGCGAACACCGGGGAGCTGTTTTTT
CDR3 protein: CASSLGGTANTGELFF

clone size: .
J gene: TRBJ1-3
CDR3 length: 15
D gene: .
V gene: TRBV5-1
CDR3 DNA: TGCGCCAGCAGCTTGGACAGGGACTCTGGAAACACCATATATTTT
CDR3 protein: CASSLDRDSGNTIYF

clone size: many
J gene: TRBJ1-1
CDR3 length: 13
D gene: .
V gene: TRBV7-9
CDR3 DNA: TGTGCCAGCAGCGTGGGGGCGAACACTGAAGCTTTCTTT
CDR3 protein: CASSVGANTEAFF

clone size: .
J gene: TRBJ2-1
CDR3 length: 16
D gene: .
V gene: TRBV19
CDR3 DNA: TGTGCCAGTAGTCCATTGGGCCGTAGCTCCTACAATGAGCAGTTCTTC
CDR3 protein: CASSPLGRSSYNEQFF

clone size: .
J gene: TRBJ2-1
CDR3 length: 16
D gene: .
V gene: TRBV4-2
CDR3 DNA: TGTGCCAGCAGCCAAGGAGCGGGCATCTCCTACAATGAGCAGTTCTTC
CDR3 protein: CASSQGAGISYNEQFF

clone size: .
J gene: TRBJ2-7
CDR3 length: 15
D gene: TRBD1
V gene: TRBV18
CDR3 DNA: TGTGCCAGCTCACCACCAGGGGGAACAGGGGAGAAGCAGTACTTC
CDR3 protein: CASSPPGGTGEKQYF

clone size: .
J gene: TRBJ1-2
CDR3 length: 15
D gene: .
V gene: TRBV4-3
CDR3 DNA: TGCGCCAGCAGCCAAGCTCGGATGGATTATTATGGCTACACCTTC
CDR3 protein: CASSQARMDYYGYTF

clone size: .
J gene: TRBJ2-7
CDR3 length: 13
D gene: .
V gene: TRBV9
CDR3 DNA: TGTGCCAGCAGCGTAGGACCTAGAGGTGAGCAGTACTTC
CDR3 protein: CASSVGPRGEQYF

clone size: .
J gene: TRBJ2-7
CDR3 length: 13
D gene: TRBD2
V gene: TRBV13
CDR3 DNA: TGTGCCAGCAGCTTCGGCGGGAGCTACGAGCAGTACTTC
CDR3 protein: CASSFGGSYEQYF

clone size: .
J gene: TRBJ2-1
CDR3 length: 19
D gene: TRBD2
V gene: TRBV4-1
CDR3 DNA: TGCGCCAGCAGCCAAGTAAAAACTAGCGAACTTTCCTCCTACAATGAGCAGTTCTTC
CDR3 protein: CASSQVKTSELSSYNEQFF

clone size: .
J gene: TRBJ2-1
CDR3 length: 15
D gene: TRBD1
V gene: TRBV9
CDR3 DNA: TGTGCCAGCAGCCCCCGGGACAGAGGTTGGGGTGAGCAGTTCTTC
CDR3 protein: CASSPRDRGWGEQFF

clone size: .
J gene: TRBJ2-1
CDR3 length: 15
D gene: TRBD2
V gene: TRBV11-2
CDR3 DNA: TGTGCCAGCAGCGTGACACATCTGGGAGGGAATGAGCAGTTCTTC
CDR3 protein: CASSVTHLGGNEQFF

clone size: .
J gene: TRBJ2-2
CDR3 length: 15
D gene: TRBD1
V gene: TRBV15
CDR3 DNA: TGTGCCACCAGCGGGGACCTGACAGGGCAAGGGGAGCTGTTTTTT
CDR3 protein: CATSGDLTGQGELFF

clone size: .
J gene: TRBJ2-7
CDR3 length: 14
D gene: TRBD2
V gene: TRBV27
CDR3 DNA: TGTGCCAGCGCCATTAGCGGGGTATCCTACGAGCAGTACTTC
CDR3 protein: CASAISGVSYEQYF